This record concerns one TCR beta chain sequence. As yet, its antigen is unknown. This record belongs to a study of T cells expressing NK-cell markers. TCRdb re-called the 5' RACE reads and catalogs CDR3 proteins one per entry, DNA excluded. The record lists some 460,000 distinct CDR3 sequences, of which the ten most abundant hold over 1.1%. Study results and caveats: Dominant NKG2C+ clonotypes accounted for roughly 1.0-8% of CD8+ T cells in 5 to 7 donors.

The CDR3 length is 16 residues. Per germline, CDR1 DFQATT and CDR2 SNEGSKA (reference sequence). The chain joins TRBV20-1 to TRBJ2-7; TCRdb lists TRBD1, though no DNA is available to test this call. This clonotype was sampled from a woman between 50 and 59 years old in good health. Specimen: blood T cells: a sorted CD56 or NKG2C T cell subset, CD4+ or CD8+ T cells, or bulk PBMC T cells (not recorded which). CDR3 loop: CSAARGGTGVPYEQYF.